A selection of T cell receptor beta chains follows, all from one sample in a study of regulatory T cells in long-lasting Graves disease. TCRdb redid the calling of the multiplex PCR reads with MiXCR, one entry per CDR3 protein. The data contain under 450,000 distinct CDR3 sequences, 12% of them singletons. This sample was shared with a second study, whose subject was T cells in Graves' hyperthyroidism and ophthalmopathy.

The sequenced sample was peripheral blood mononuclear cells (PBMCs), obtained at new diagnosis, from a patient treated with antithyroid drugs. The receptors stem from a woman aged 18-35 years with Graves disease. CDR3s include the opening cysteine and the closing phenylalanine or tryptophan. D genes are given only for firm matches. For some rows the clone size is stated as once, few or many, or as a class when expanded; others skip it.

>TRBV7-2|TRBJ2-7|few|-
TGTGCCAGCAGCTTAGCGTGGCAGACGGCCTACGAGCAGTACTTC
CASSLAWQTAYEQYF
>TRBV20-1|TRBJ2-1|many|-
TGCAGTGCTAGAGATCCTGGGGGAAGGAACAATGAGCAGTTCTTC
CSARDPGGRNNEQFF
>TRBV6-1|TRBJ1-4|few|-
TGTGCCAGCGGCCGGCCCCAGGCAACTAATGAAAAACTGTTTTTT
CASGRPQATNEKLFF
>TRBV20-1|TRBJ1-1|-|-
TGCAGTGCTCGGAAAGACGGGAACACTGAAGCTTTCTTT
CSARKDGNTEAFF
>TRBV7-9|TRBJ2-7|-|-
TGTGCCAGCAGCTTAGCTCTCCCCTGGCCCTACGAGCAGTACTTC
CASSLALPWPYEQYF
>TRBV3-1|TRBJ2-1|few|-
TGTGCCAGCAGCCAAGACTCCCTATCGCCCTACAATGAGCAGTTCTTC
CASSQDSLSPYNEQFF
>TRBV28|TRBJ2-5|many|-
TGTGCCAGCAGTTCCGGACAGACCCCTTTACGAGAGACCCAGTACTTC
CASSSGQTPLRETQYF
>TRBV6-2/TRBV6-3|TRBJ2-7|many|TRBD1
TGTGCCAGCAGTTCCCAGGGACAGGATAGAAACGAGCAGTACTTC
CASSSQGQDRNEQYF
>TRBV15|TRBJ2-1|many|-
TGTGCCACCAGGACGACAGGAGGCGTGTTCAATGAGCAGTTCTTC
CATRTTGGVFNEQFF
>TRBV13|TRBJ2-1|many|-
TGTGCCAGCAGGACTGGCGGCATGGGTGAGCAGTTCTTC
CASRTGGMGEQFF
>TRBV7-9|TRBJ2-7|few|-
TGTGCCAGCAGCTTAGAATTTAACCGCGAGCAGTACTTC
CASSLEFNREQYF
>TRBV24-1|TRBJ2-1|many|-
TGTGCCACCAGTGATTTGTCGTACAGCTACAATGAGCAGTTCTTC
CATSDLSYSYNEQFF
>TRBV18|TRBJ1-1|many|TRBD1
TGTGCCAGCTCACCCCCGGGTGGACAGGGCACTGAAGCTTTCTTT
CASSPPGGQGTEAFF
>TRBV14|TRBJ2-1|few|-
TGTGCCAGCAGCCCCCGGGATCGCTCCTACAATGAGCAGTTCTTC
CASSPRDRSYNEQFF
>TRBV7-2|TRBJ1-5|many|-
TGTGCCAGCAGCTCAACGGCTGTGGCCTGGGGCAGACGGAATCAGCCCCAGCATTTT
CASSSTAVAWGRRNQPQHF
>TRBV6-2/TRBV6-3|TRBJ2-1|many|-
TGTGCCAGCAGCCCACTCGACGTCTCTGAGCAGTTCTTC
CASSPLDVSEQFF
>TRBV7-2|TRBJ2-3|few|-
TGTGCCAGCAGCTTTCTTACCCCCTGGGCAGATACGCAGTATTTT
CASSFLTPWADTQYF
>TRBV27|TRBJ2-1|-|TRBD1
TGTGCCAGCAGTTTAGGGACCCGAGGGGGCCCCAGCTCCTACAATGAGCAGTTCTTC
CASSLGTRGGPSSYNEQFF
>TRBV6-2/TRBV6-3|TRBJ1-2|many|-
TGTGCCAGCAGTTACCTTGTCCAAACAGGGCGGAATGGCTACACCTTC
CASSYLVQTGRNGYTF
>TRBV5-4|TRBJ2-1|once|TRBD2
TGTGCCAGCAGCTTGGCCGGGCTAGCGGACCTCAATGAGCAGTTCTTC
CASSLAGLADLNEQFF
>TRBV4-3|TRBJ1-1|-|-
TGCGCCAGCAGCCAAGAAGTTCGGAGACAGTATATCATGGTTACTGAAGCTTTCTTT
CASSQEVRRQYIMVTEAFF
>TRBV19|TRBJ2-6|few|-
TGTGCCAGTAGTAACAGGGCGAGCGGGCCCCGCTCTGGGGCCAACGTCCTGACTTTC
CASSNRASGPRSGANVLTF
>TRBV6-2/TRBV6-3|TRBJ2-2|-|TRBD1
TGTGCCAGCAGGGGAAAAGGGGGCTCTTACACCGGGGAGCTGTTTTTT
CASRGKGGSYTGELFF
>TRBV20-1|TRBJ1-5|many|-
TGCAGTGCTAGAGGAGGGGCGAGCAATCAGCCCCAGCATTTT
CSARGGASNQPQHF
>TRBV11-2|TRBJ2-7|many|-
TGTGCCAGCAGCTCAACCGGACGGACATTCTCCTACGAGCAGTACTTC
CASSSTGRTFSYEQYF
>TRBV20-1|TRBJ1-2|-|-
TGCAGCCGAACTCGACCTGGGACGGATGGCTACACCTTC
CSRTRPGTDGYTF
>TRBV27|TRBJ1-6|many|TRBD1
TGTGCCAGCAGTTTGCCGCAGGGGGCCAGCGGTTCACCCCTCCACTTT
CASSLPQGASGSPLHF
>TRBV12-3/TRBV12-4|TRBJ2-1|few|-
TGTGCCAGCAGCGGTACTCTAGCGCAGACCTACAATGAGCAGTTCTTC
CASSGTLAQTYNEQFF
>TRBV10-3|TRBJ1-1|many|TRBD1
TGTGCCATCAGCCGACAGGGCAACACTGAAGCTTTCTTT
CAISRQGNTEAFF
>TRBV19|TRBJ1-1|many|TRBD1
TGTGCCAGTAGTATGGACAGGGGACCCACTGAAGCTTTCTTT
CASSMDRGPTEAFF
>TRBV7-9|TRBJ2-3|many|-
TGTGCCAGCAGCCCCAGACTAGTAACCGGCACAGATACGCAGTATTTT
CASSPRLVTGTDTQYF
>TRBV5-1|TRBJ1-1|few|TRBD1
TGCGCCAGCAGCTCCTTAGGACAGGGTAGGACTGAAGCTTTCTTT
CASSSLGQGRTEAFF
>TRBV4-3|TRBJ1-1|-|-
TGCGCCAGCAGCCCGGACCTGATGAATGAAGCTTTCTTT
CASSPDLMNEAFF
>TRBV20-1|TRBJ2-3|many|TRBD2
TGCAGTGCTTTGGGGACTAGCGGGGCGATCACAGATACGCAGTATTTT
CSALGTSGAITDTQYF
>TRBV11-2|TRBJ2-1|many|TRBD2
TGTGCCAGCAGCTTTTTTGTGGGAGGGCAAGGGGAGCAGTTCTTC
CASSFFVGGQGEQFF
>TRBV12-3/TRBV12-4|TRBJ2-5|many|-
TGTGCCAGCAGTATACGACGCAGTAATAGAGAGGAGACCCAGTACTTC
CASSIRRSNREETQYF
>TRBV6-1|TRBJ2-2|many|TRBD2
TGTGCCAGCTGTGGACCTAGCGGGCGGTCTTACGCGAACACCGGGGAGCTGTTTTTT
CASCGPSGRSYANTGELFF
>TRBV4-1|TRBJ1-4|few|-
TGCGCCAGCAGCCAAATGAATCAGGGGATAGAAAAACTGTTTTTT
CASSQMNQGIEKLFF
>TRBV12-3/TRBV12-4|TRBJ1-4|many|-
TGTGCCAGCAGTTCAGGGCCTAATGAAAAACTGTTTTTT
CASSSGPNEKLFF
>TRBV14|TRBJ1-2|few|TRBD1
TGTGCCAGCAGCACCTGGGTCGGGCAGGGGGCAGACTATGGCTACACCTTC
CASSTWVGQGADYGYTF
>TRBV6-1|TRBJ2-1|many|TRBD2
TGTGCCAGCAGAAGGAGCGGGAGGTACCGAACCTACAATGAGCAGTTCTTC
CASRRSGRYRTYNEQFF
>TRBV13|TRBJ2-7|many|-
TGTGCCAGCAGCGCTCCCGACTACGAGCAGTACTTC
CASSAPDYEQYF
>TRBV19|TRBJ1-5|-|-
TGTGCCAGTAGGACCGCGGGCAACCAGCCCCAGCATTTT
CASRTAGNQPQHF
>TRBV20-1|TRBJ2-3|few|TRBD2
TGCAGTGCTACCCCTTATGGGCGGGGGGACAGCACAGATACGCAGTATTTT
CSATPYGRGDSTDTQYF
>TRBV18|TRBJ2-2|many|TRBD2
TGTGCCAGCCCTAGCGGGGGGATCAACACCGGGGAGCTGTTTTTT
CASPSGGINTGELFF
>TRBV7-9|TRBJ1-5|-|-
TGTGCCAGCAGCTCGACCCTCAGGGGTCAGCCCCAGCATTTT
CASSSTLRGQPQHF
>TRBV27|TRBJ1-5|many|TRBD1
TGTGCCAGCAGCCCCGGGACAGGGGATAACCAGCCCCAGCATTTT
CASSPGTGDNQPQHF
>TRBV27|TRBJ2-6|many|-
TGTGCCAGCAGTTTACGACAGACGGGGGCCAACGTCCTGACTTTC
CASSLRQTGANVLTF
>TRBV12-3/TRBV12-4|TRBJ2-1|many|TRBD2
TGTGCCAGCAGCTTCAGCTTGGGGGGGAGGTATGAGCAGTTCTTC
CASSFSLGGRYEQFF
>TRBV18|TRBJ2-1|many|-
TGTGCCAGCTCAGGACTCGGGCTAGGCAGGGAGAATGAGCAGTTCTTC
CASSGLGLGRENEQFF
>TRBV2|TRBJ1-4|many|-
TGTGCCAGCAGATTCGACCAGGGCAATGAAAAACTGTTTTTT
CASRFDQGNEKLFF
>TRBV4-1|TRBJ1-1|-|TRBD1
TGCGCCAGCAGCCAAAGATCTATGACAGGGGGTCGGAACACTGAAGCTTTCTTT
CASSQRSMTGGRNTEAFF